The clone carrying this T cell receptor beta chain showed up just once. This record belongs to a study of blood T cell repertoires in COVID-19. In the study overall: From the United States, Italy and Spain came samples of acute and convalescent COVID-19. PBMCs, B-cell-depleted T cells, or T cells provided the cDNA or gDNA that made up the material.

Germline-derived CDR1 and CDR2 are SNHLY and FYNNEI. Losses at the gene ends were 4 bases for V and 3 bases for J; bases not matched to a gene: 5. This CDR3 spans 14 amino acids. The method was immunoSEQ multiplex PCR; TCRdb's version includes in-frame clones alone and lacks a portion of them. The table includes approximately 160,000 clones, about four fifths detected once. The chain employs TRBV2 and TRBJ2-7, with 8 bases aligning to TRBD1. Sequences were obtained from peripheral blood. The sequence was obtained from a man between 65 and 79 years old who had recovered from COVID-19. The CDR3 is CASSVGTGFYEQYF. In DNA form, the CDR3 reads TGTGCCAGCAGTGTTGGGACAGGATTCTACGAGCAGTACTTC.